This T cell receptor (beta chain) was sequenced during a study of T cell responses to AZD1222 COVID-19 vaccine. General study points: Clonal diversity was possibly underestimated; the donors were predominantly white British and more often female. Per reports, nearly half of all spike-specific TCRs target regions that are unmutated in variants. Only a handful of AZD1222 recipients, more than 5 in all, had baseline seropositivity.

On this clone itself: Its target is not known.

Measured with immunoSEQ multiplex PCR; TCRdb has only the in-frame clones, and not every one. The table records fewer than 150,000 clones, more than 70% of them present only once. Timing groups of about 4 and about 12 weeks for second doses were pooled. V lost 7 bases and J 4 bases, leaving 19 bases between the germline ends. The CDR3 extends over 15 amino acids. Germline loops: CDR1 MDHEN, CDR2 SYDVKM. V gene TRBV28 combines with J gene TRBJ1-1; D might be TRBD1 (6 bases). The sequences come from peripheral blood, collected 28 days after the second AZD1222 dose. This receptor was identified in an adult who received the AZD1222 COVID-19 vaccine. The DNA for the CDR3 is TGTGCCAGCACGCCATCCAGGGGCAGGGGCACTGAAGCTTTCTTT. This encodes CASTPSRGRGTEAFF.